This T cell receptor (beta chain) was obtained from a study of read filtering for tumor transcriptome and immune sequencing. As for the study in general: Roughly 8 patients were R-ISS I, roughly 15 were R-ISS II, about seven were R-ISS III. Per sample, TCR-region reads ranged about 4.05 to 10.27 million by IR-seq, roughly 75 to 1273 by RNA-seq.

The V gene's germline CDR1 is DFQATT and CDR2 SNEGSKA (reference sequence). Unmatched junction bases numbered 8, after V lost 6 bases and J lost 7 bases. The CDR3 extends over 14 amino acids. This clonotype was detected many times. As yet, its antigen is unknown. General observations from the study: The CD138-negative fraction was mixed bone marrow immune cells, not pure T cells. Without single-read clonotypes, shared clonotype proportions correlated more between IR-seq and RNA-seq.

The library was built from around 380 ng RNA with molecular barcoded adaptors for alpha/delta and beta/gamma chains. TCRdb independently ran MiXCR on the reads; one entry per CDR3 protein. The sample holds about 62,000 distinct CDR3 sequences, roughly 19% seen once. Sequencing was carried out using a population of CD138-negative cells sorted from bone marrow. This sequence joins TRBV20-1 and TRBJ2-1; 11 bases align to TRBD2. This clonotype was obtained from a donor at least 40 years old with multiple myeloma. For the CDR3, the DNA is TGCAGTGCACCGACTAGCGGGATGGCAAATGAGCAGTTCTTC. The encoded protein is CSAPTSGMANEQFF.